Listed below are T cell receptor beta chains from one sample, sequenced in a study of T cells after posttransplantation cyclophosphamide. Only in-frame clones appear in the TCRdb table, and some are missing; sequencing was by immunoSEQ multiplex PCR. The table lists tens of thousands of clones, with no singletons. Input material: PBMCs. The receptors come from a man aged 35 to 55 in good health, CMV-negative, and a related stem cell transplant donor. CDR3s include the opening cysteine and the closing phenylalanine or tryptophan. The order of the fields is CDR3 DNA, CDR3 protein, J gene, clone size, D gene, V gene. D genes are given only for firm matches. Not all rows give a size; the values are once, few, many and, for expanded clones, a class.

TGTGCCAGCGAGCGGGACTTGAACACCGGGGAGCTGTTTTTT	CASERDLNTGELFF	TRBJ2-2	many	TRBD2	TRBV6-4
TGTGCCAGTAAGAGCGCGGGGGGGGCGTACGAGCAGTACTTC	CASKSAGGAYEQYF	TRBJ2-7	many	TRBD2	TRBV6-5
TGTGCCAGCAGTTCACCGGGACTCCTAGATACGCAGTATTTT	CASSSPGLLDTQYF	TRBJ2-3	many	NA	TRBV6-5
TGTGCCAGCTCACCACAATCAGGGGACACTGAAGCTTTCTTT	CASSPQSGDTEAFF	TRBJ1-1	few	NA	TRBV18
TGTGCCAGCAGCTTAGTAGCCCGGAACATTCAGTACTTC	CASSLVARNIQYF	TRBJ2-4	many	NA	TRBV11-3
TGTGCCTCTGGGGACTTGAGGGAATCTGGGGCCAACGTCCTGACTTTC	CASGDLRESGANVLTF	TRBJ2-6	many	NA	TRBV10-3
TGTGCCAGCAGAATGGGGGGGGCTTACGAGCAGTACTTC	CASRMGGAYEQYF	TRBJ2-7	many	NA	TRBV27
TGTGCCATCAGTGATACGGGACAGGGGGCGGGACAGCCCCAGCATTTT	CAISDTGQGAGQPQHF	TRBJ1-5	many	TRBD1	TRBV10-3
TGTGCCAGTAGTACACTAGCGGGGGGCCCACGTGGTGAGCAGTTCTTC	CASSTLAGGPRGEQFF	TRBJ2-1	many	TRBD2	TRBV19
TGTGCCAGCAGCCCACAGGGTGCTGAAGCTTTCTTT	CASSPQGAEAFF	TRBJ1-1	many	NA	TRBV5-6
TGTGCCAGTAAGGTCCAGGGCTCAGAGACCCAGTACTTC	CASKVQGSETQYF	TRBJ2-5	many	NA	TRBV19
TGTGCCAGCAGCCGGGGACAGATCACCGGGGAGCTGTTTTTT	CASSRGQITGELFF	TRBJ2-2	NA	TRBD1	TRBV7-9
TGTGCCAGCTCACCACCTCCGGGGTTGACTAACTATGGCTACACCTTC	CASSPPPGLTNYGYTF	TRBJ1-2	many	NA	TRBV18
TGTGCCAGCAGCGCCCGGGGGGGCTCCTACAATGAGCAGTTCTTC	CASSARGGSYNEQFF	TRBJ2-1	many	TRBD2	TRBV6-4
TGTGCCAGCTCACCATCCCGGGAGGCAGATACGCAGTATTTT	CASSPSREADTQYF	TRBJ2-3	NA	TRBD2	TRBV18
TGCGCCAGCAGCCAAGATCGGGGGGGGCTCACTGAAGCTTTCTTT	CASSQDRGGLTEAFF	TRBJ1-1	NA	NA	TRBV4-1
TGCGCCAGCAGCCAAGATCTAGGGGATCTGGGCACTGAAGCTTTCTTT	CASSQDLGDLGTEAFF	TRBJ1-1	many	NA	TRBV4-3
TGTGCCAGCAGCGTAGAAGTAGACCCTACGGGTTCACCCCTCCACTTT	CASSVEVDPTGSPLHF	TRBJ1-6	many	NA	TRBV9
TGTGCCAGCAGCCGAGACAGTGGCTACGAGCAGTACTTC	CASSRDSGYEQYF	TRBJ2-7	many	NA	TRBV6-4
TGTGCCAGCAGGACGGACAGGGTAAGTGACGAGCAGTACTTC	CASRTDRVSDEQYF	TRBJ2-7	NA	TRBD1	TRBV9
TGTGCCAGCTCACCCCGGACAGGGCTTGGCTACGAGCAGTACTTC	CASSPRTGLGYEQYF	TRBJ2-7	many	TRBD1	TRBV18
TGTGCCAGCAGCCCCGGACAGGGGCCTGGAAACACCATATATTTT	CASSPGQGPGNTIYF	TRBJ1-3	many	TRBD1	TRBV11-3
TGTGCCTGGAGTGACGACAGGGGGGCTAATGAAAAACTGTTTTTT	CAWSDDRGANEKLFF	TRBJ1-4	many	TRBD1	TRBV30
TGTGCCAGTACCCGGTCCACAGGGGACTCTGGAAACACCATATATTTT	CASTRSTGDSGNTIYF	TRBJ1-3	many	TRBD1	TRBV19
TGTGCCAGCAGTTTCGGGAGGAATCAGCCCCAGCATTTT	CASSFGRNQPQHF	TRBJ1-5	many	NA	TRBV27
TGCGCCAGCAGCCAAGATCAAGAGAGGGGCTACACCTTC	CASSQDQERGYTF	TRBJ1-2	NA	NA	TRBV4-1
TGTGCCAGCAGCTTATGGACTAGCGGGTGGGAGACCCAGTACTTC	CASSLWTSGWETQYF	TRBJ2-5	NA	TRBD2	TRBV7-6
TGCGCCAGCAGCTTGGTCCTAGCGGGGGGGTCCCCTAGCACAGATACGCAGTATTTT	CASSLVLAGGSPSTDTQYF	TRBJ2-3	many	TRBD2	TRBV5-1
TGTGCCAGCAGCCAATCGCAGGCCTCCTACGAGCAGTACTTC	CASSQSQASYEQYF	TRBJ2-7	many	NA	TRBV4-2
TGTGCCAGCAGTTACGGGGCTGTAGCTTTCTTT	CASSYGAVAFF	TRBJ1-1	many	NA	TRBV6-5
TGTGCCAGCAGTCGGACTAGCTTGAACACCGGGGAGCTGTTTTTT	CASSRTSLNTGELFF	TRBJ2-2	many	TRBD2	TRBV14
TGTGCCACCAGCAGAGATTCCCTAAATGGGGCCAACGTCCTGACTTTC	CATSRDSLNGANVLTF	TRBJ2-6	NA	NA	TRBV15
TGCGCCAGCAGCCCCAGGGTTCAAGCGGGCCAAGAGACCCAGTACTTC	CASSPRVQAGQETQYF	TRBJ2-5	NA	NA	TRBV5-1
TGTGCCAGCAGCTTAGAGACAGGGTGGCGCACAGATACGCAGTATTTT	CASSLETGWRTDTQYF	TRBJ2-3	many	TRBD1	TRBV7-8
TGTGCCAGCAGTCACAGGGGGTGGTCGAACACTGAAGCTTTCTTT	CASSHRGWSNTEAFF	TRBJ1-1	many	TRBD1	TRBV6-5
TGTGCCAGCACAAAAGATACGCAGTATTTT	CASTKDTQYF	TRBJ2-3	NA	NA	TRBV27
TGTGCCAGCAGCTTGATATCTAGCGGGATCAATGAGCAGTTCTTC	CASSLISSGINEQFF	TRBJ2-1	many	TRBD2	TRBV5-6
TGCGCCAGCAGCTTGGCCGGGCGGACTCAAGGCGGGGAGCTGTTTTTT	CASSLAGRTQGGELFF	TRBJ2-2	many	NA	TRBV5-1
TGTGCCAGCAGCTTCTACAGGGGGCTTTATTCACCCCTCCACTTT	CASSFYRGLYSPLHF	TRBJ1-6	many	TRBD1	TRBV7-2
TGTGCCAGCAGTTACGGGGGGACAGGGATCTTCAACGAGCAGTACTTC	CASSYGGTGIFNEQYF	TRBJ2-7	few	TRBD1	TRBV6-5
TGCAGCGTTGGACAGGGGGCGTCCTACGAGCAGTACTTC	CSVGQGASYEQYF	TRBJ2-7	NA	TRBD1	TRBV29-1
TGTGCCAGCAGAAGTGGACAGGGGGTCGATCAGCCCCAGCATTTT	CASRSGQGVDQPQHF	TRBJ1-5	many	TRBD1	TRBV6-5
TGTGCCAGCAGCTTAGAAGTGGGAGGGCAAAAAAACATTCAGTACTTC	CASSLEVGGQKNIQYF	TRBJ2-4	few	TRBD2	TRBV7-6
TGTGCCAGCAGTGGCCCCGGTGGAAACACCATATATTTT	CASSGPGGNTIYF	TRBJ1-3	many	NA	TRBV25-1
TGTGCCAGCAGTGAGCGGACTAGCGGAAACACCGGGGAGCTGTTTTTT	CASSERTSGNTGELFF	TRBJ2-2	many	TRBD2	TRBV6-1
TGTGCCAGCAGTCCGGGGGGGTTAGGGAACTATGGCTACACCTTC	CASSPGGLGNYGYTF	TRBJ1-2	many	NA	TRBV6-5
TGTGCCAGCAGTTCGGGGACTGCCTCTAAAGCTTTCTTT	CASSSGTASKAFF	TRBJ1-1	many	NA	TRBV27
TGTGCCAGCAGCCCACCGGGGCTAGCGGGAGATACGCAGTATTTT	CASSPPGLAGDTQYF	TRBJ2-3	NA	TRBD2	TRBV9
TGTGCCAGCAGCAGGGCACAGGCCTCTGGAAACACCATATATTTT	CASSRAQASGNTIYF	TRBJ1-3	many	NA	TRBV9
TGCGCCAGCAGCTACACAGGGGTGTACTCACCCCTCCACTTT	CASSYTGVYSPLHF	TRBJ1-6	many	TRBD1	TRBV5-1
TGTGCCAGCAGTAGGAGCGGGAGTTTCACCGGGGAGCTGTTTTTT	CASSRSGSFTGELFF	TRBJ2-2	many	TRBD2	TRBV9
TGTGCCATCAGTGACAGCTCCTACGAGCAGTACTTC	CAISDSSYEQYF	TRBJ2-7	many	NA	TRBV10-3
TGTGCCAGCAGTGCACAGGGGACAACTAATGAAAAACTGTTTTTT	CASSAQGTTNEKLFF	TRBJ1-4	medium-sized	TRBD1	TRBV6-6
TGTGCCACCCGATGGGGGGGAGAGAACACCGGGGAGCTGTTTTTT	CATRWGGENTGELFF	TRBJ2-2	many	TRBD2	TRBV6-1
TGTGCCAGCAGTGAAATGGCGGTGAGCTATGGCTACACCTTC	CASSEMAVSYGYTF	TRBJ1-2	many	NA	TRBV7-2
TGTGCCAGCAGCTTCGCGACAGGGCTCTACAATGAGCAGTTCTTC	CASSFATGLYNEQFF	TRBJ2-1	many	TRBD1	TRBV7-9